These T cell receptor beta chains were read from a single sample in a study of CD8+CD57+ T cells in acquired aplastic anemia. From the reads, TCRdb called clonotypes with MiXCR, one entry per CDR3 protein. The table has roughly 220,000 distinct CDR3 sequences, approximately 60% seen once. The sequenced sample was sorted CD4+, CD8+, or CD8+CD57+ T cells (not recorded which) from PBMCs. Source of these receptors: a human donor with aplastic anemia. Both conserved end residues are part of each CDR3. A D gene is named only where the DNA matches it firmly. Size tells how often a clone was seen (once, few, many) or the class of an expanded clone, and some rows leave it out.

-,TRBV7-9,TRBJ2-1,-,CASSLTSSYSAEQFF,TGTGCCAGCAGCCTAACTAGCAGTTACTCTGCTGAGCAGTTCTTC
once,TRBV2,TRBJ1-2,TRBD1,CASSSGPGTGGGYTF,TGTGCCAGCAGTTCAGGACCAGGGACAGGGGGAGGCTACACCTTC
-,TRBV7-9,TRBJ2-7,-,CASSSQQGREQYF,TGTGCCAGCAGCTCGCAACAGGGTCGGGAGCAGTACTTC
-,TRBV7-8,TRBJ1-2,-,CASSLGTMAGSYGYTF,TGTGCCAGCAGCTTAGGAACCATGGCGGGAAGCTATGGCTACACCTTC
-,TRBV2,TRBJ2-1,-,CASSKAGYNEQFF,TGTGCCAGCAGCAAGGCGGGTTACAATGAGCAGTTCTTC
few,TRBV7-8,TRBJ1-3,-,CASSLAGLDLARRNTIYF,TGTGCCAGCAGCTTAGCTGGGTTAGATCTCGCTCGGCGGAACACCATATATTTT
-,TRBV12-3/TRBV12-4,TRBJ2-2,-,CASSLRGSALTGELFF,TGTGCCAGCAGTTTAAGGGGTAGCGCCCTCACCGGGGAGCTGTTTTTT
many,TRBV5-6,TRBJ1-1,-,CASSLFGPPEAFF,TGTGCCAGCAGCTTGTTTGGTCCCCCTGAAGCTTTCTTT
-,TRBV9,TRBJ1-1,-,CASAETVNTEAFF,TGTGCCAGCGCCGAGACAGTCAACACTGAAGCTTTCTTT
once,TRBV6-5,TRBJ1-6,-,CASGGGSISPLHF,TGTGCCAGCGGGGGCGGATCCATCTCACCCCTCCACTTT
once,TRBV19,TRBJ1-1,-,CASRHGGVEAFF,TGTGCCAGCAGACACGGGGGCGTTGAAGCTTTCTTT
-,TRBV10-3,TRBJ1-1,-,CAIKEGSTEAFF,TGTGCCATCAAGGAGGGGAGCACTGAAGCTTTCTTT
-,TRBV6-4,TRBJ1-1,-,CASSSQENTEAFF,TGTGCCAGCAGTTCACAGGAAAACACTGAAGCTTTCTTT
-,TRBV19,TRBJ2-1,TRBD2,CASSDTLGGGNNEQFF,TGTGCCAGTAGCGATACCCTGGGGGGGGGAAACAATGAGCAGTTCTTC
-,TRBV12-3/TRBV12-4,TRBJ2-5,TRBD2,CASSFGGGGTQYF,TGTGCCAGCAGTTTCGGCGGGGGTGGGACCCAGTACTTC
few,TRBV28,TRBJ2-3,-,CASSLLGEGTDTQYF,TGTGCCAGCAGTTTGTTAGGGGAAGGCACAGATACGCAGTATTTT
-,TRBV20-1,TRBJ2-1,TRBD1,CSARGTGDNEQFF,TGCAGTGCGAGAGGGACAGGCGACAATGAGCAGTTCTTC
-,TRBV2,TRBJ2-1,TRBD2,CASSQALAEYNEQFF,TGTGCCAGCAGCCAAGCACTAGCGGAATACAATGAGCAGTTCTTC
-,TRBV24-1,TRBJ2-2,-,CATSAPYSGELFF,TGTGCCACCAGTGCCCCTTACTCCGGGGAGCTGTTTTTT
few,TRBV9,TRBJ2-1,-,CASSVGHLSNEQFF,TGTGCCAGCAGCGTAGGCCACCTTAGCAATGAGCAGTTCTTC
-,TRBV19,TRBJ1-1,-,CASRQGRAFF,TGTGCCAGTAGGCAGGGGAGAGCTTTCTTT
-,TRBV20-1,TRBJ1-2,-,CSAPPPHDYGYTF,TGCAGTGCTCCCCCCCCACACGACTATGGCTACACCTTC
-,TRBV14,TRBJ2-4,-,CATSDKDLAKNIQYF,TGTGCCACCAGTGATAAGGACCTAGCCAAAAACATTCAGTACTTC
-,TRBV19,TRBJ1-3,TRBD1,CASSIPGQAGNTIYF,TGTGCCAGTAGTATACCCGGACAGGCTGGAAACACCATATATTTT
-,TRBV19,TRBJ2-1,-,CASSIPDNYNEQFF,TGTGCCAGTAGTATCCCCGACAATTACAATGAGCAGTTCTTC
-,TRBV20-1,TRBJ1-2,-,CSAGHLIGYTF,TGCAGTGCCGGGCATTTGATTGGCTACACCTTC
-,TRBV5-1,TRBJ2-7,TRBD1,CASSPGGTGVTYEQYF,TGCGCCAGCAGCCCGGGTGGGACAGGGGTAACCTACGAGCAGTACTTC
-,TRBV5-1,TRBJ1-3,-,CASSLNGRYGYTIYF,TGCGCCAGCAGCTTGAACGGGCGTTATGGCTACACCATATATTTT
-,TRBV9,TRBJ1-2,TRBD1,CASSARSDQGAYGYTF,TGTGCCAGCAGCGCCCGAAGTGATCAGGGGGCGTATGGCTACACCTTC
-,TRBV7-9,TRBJ2-3,-,CASSPTRDTQYF,TGTGCCAGCAGCCCCACCAGAGATACGCAGTATTTT
-,TRBV4-1,TRBJ2-6,TRBD1,CASSQVPTGLGANVLTF,TGCGCCAGCAGCCAAGTTCCGACAGGGCTTGGGGCGAACGTCCTGACTTTC
-,TRBV27,TRBJ2-1,TRBD2,CASSLVPGGSYNEQFF,TGTGCCAGCAGTTTAGTGCCGGGAGGGTCCTACAATGAGCAGTTCTTC
once,TRBV2,TRBJ1-2,-,CASSAEFDGYTF,TGTGCCAGCAGTGCGGAGTTTGATGGCTACACCTTC
-,TRBV7-3,TRBJ2-5,TRBD2,CASSPAPASGQETQYF,TGTGCCAGCAGCCCCGCCCCGGCTAGCGGTCAAGAGACCCAGTACTTC
-,TRBV5-1,TRBJ1-3,TRBD1,CASSLGQGDSGNTIYF,TGCGCCAGCAGCTTGGGACAGGGGGACTCTGGAAACACCATATATTTT
once,TRBV7-9,TRBJ2-7,-,CASTRDPSYEQYF,TGTGCCAGCACCCGGGACCCCTCGTACGAGCAGTACTTC
-,TRBV20-1,TRBJ2-5,TRBD2,CSTLAGFGETQYF,TGCAGTACCCTAGCGGGATTCGGTGAGACCCAGTACTTC
-,TRBV7-3,TRBJ1-2,TRBD1,CASSWVAGQGLYGYTF,TGTGCCAGCAGTTGGGTAGCGGGACAGGGACTCTATGGCTACACCTTC
many,TRBV6-4,TRBJ2-1,-,CASSDSGSGEQFF,TGTGCCAGCAGTGACTCGGGGAGCGGAGAGCAGTTCTTC
-,TRBV9,TRBJ1-1,TRBD1,CASSPAGQGHTEAFF,TGTGCCAGCAGCCCTGCTGGACAGGGGCACACTGAAGCTTTCTTT
-,TRBV19,TRBJ2-7,-,CASSKMSGIDEQYF,TGTGCCAGTAGTAAAATGTCAGGGATCGACGAGCAGTACTTC
-,TRBV7-9,TRBJ2-7,-,CASSNSGTLVDEQYF,TGTGCCAGCAGCAACTCCGGGACGCTGGTGGACGAGCAGTACTTC
few,TRBV25-1,TRBJ2-3,TRBD2,CASGLAGRDTQYF,TGTGCCAGCGGACTAGCGGGAAGAGATACGCAGTATTTT
-,TRBV4-2,TRBJ1-1,-,CASSQFRDTEAFF,TGTGCCAGCAGCCAGTTCCGGGACACTGAAGCTTTCTTT
-,TRBV7-6,TRBJ1-6,-,CASSLDIRTKRSPLHF,TGTGCCAGCAGCTTAGATATAAGGACAAAGCGGTCACCCCTCCACTTT